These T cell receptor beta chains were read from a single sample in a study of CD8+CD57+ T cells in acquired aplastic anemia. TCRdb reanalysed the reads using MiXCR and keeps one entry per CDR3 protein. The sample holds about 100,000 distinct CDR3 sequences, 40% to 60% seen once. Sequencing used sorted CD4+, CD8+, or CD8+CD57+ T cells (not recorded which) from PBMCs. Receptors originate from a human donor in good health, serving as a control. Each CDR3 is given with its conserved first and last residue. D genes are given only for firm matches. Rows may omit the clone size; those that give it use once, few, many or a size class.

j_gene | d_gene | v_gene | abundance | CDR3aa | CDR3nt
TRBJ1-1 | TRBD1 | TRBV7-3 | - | CASSFGTGANTEAFF | TGTGCCAGCAGCTTTGGGACAGGGGCGAACACTGAAGCTTTCTTT
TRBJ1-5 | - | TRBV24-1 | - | CATSGDSDQPQHF | TGTGCCACCAGTGGTGACAGTGATCAGCCCCAGCATTTT
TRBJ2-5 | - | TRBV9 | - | CASSVAPGGGFETQYF | TGTGCCAGCAGCGTAGCTCCCGGGGGCGGGTTCGAGACCCAGTACTTC
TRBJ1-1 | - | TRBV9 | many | CASSENRNTEAFF | TGTGCCAGCAGCGAGAATAGGAACACTGAAGCTTTCTTT
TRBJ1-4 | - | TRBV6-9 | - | CASSYAGSEKLFF | TGTGCCAGCAGTTACGCAGGCTCTGAAAAACTGTTTTTT
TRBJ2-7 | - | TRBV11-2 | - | CASTYEQYF | TGTGCCAGCACCTACGAGCAGTACTTC
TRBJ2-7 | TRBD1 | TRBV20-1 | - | CSALDRGMDEQYF | TGCAGTGCCCTGGACAGGGGAATGGACGAGCAGTACTTC
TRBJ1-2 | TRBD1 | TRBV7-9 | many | CASSFGQGSYGYTF | TGTGCCAGCAGTTTTGGACAGGGGAGCTATGGCTACACCTTC
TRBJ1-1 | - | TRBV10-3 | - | CASSYRDPMNTEAFF | TGTGCCAGCAGTTACCGGGATCCCATGAACACTGAAGCTTTCTTT
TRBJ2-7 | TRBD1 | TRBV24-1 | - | CATSRQGDSYEQYF | TGTGCCACCAGTCGGCAGGGGGACTCCTACGAGCAGTACTTC
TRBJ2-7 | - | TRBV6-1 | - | CASSEQGQAYEQYF | TGTGCCAGCAGTGAACAGGGTCAAGCCTACGAGCAGTACTTC
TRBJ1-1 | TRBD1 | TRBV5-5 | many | CASSLQTGDTEAFF | TGTGCCAGCAGCTTACAAACAGGGGACACTGAAGCTTTCTTT
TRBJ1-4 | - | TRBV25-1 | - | CASAAGYNEKLFF | TGTGCCAGCGCCGCTGGGTATAATGAAAAACTGTTTTTT
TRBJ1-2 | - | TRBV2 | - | CASSFLGQDGYGYTF | TGTGCCAGCAGTTTTTTGGGGCAGGATGGTTATGGCTACACCTTC
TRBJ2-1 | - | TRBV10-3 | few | CAISEGRREQFF | TGTGCCATCAGCGAGGGTCGCAGGGAGCAGTTCTTC
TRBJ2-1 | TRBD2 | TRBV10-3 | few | CATAPGTSYNEQFF | TGTGCCACCGCACCCGGGACTAGCTACAATGAGCAGTTCTTC
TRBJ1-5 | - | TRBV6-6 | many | CASSYSEGDQPQHF | TGTGCCAGCAGTTACTCCGAGGGTGACCAGCCCCAGCATTTT
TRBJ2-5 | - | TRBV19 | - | CAAKGAGETQYF | TGTGCCGCCAAAGGGGCAGGAGAGACCCAGTACTTC
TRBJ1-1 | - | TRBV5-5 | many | CASTIYGPNTEAFF | TGTGCCAGCACCATATACGGCCCCAACACTGAAGCTTTCTTT
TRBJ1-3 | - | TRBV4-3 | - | CASSQSLDSSGNTIYF | TGCGCCAGCAGCCAATCTTTGGACAGCTCTGGAAACACCATATATTTT
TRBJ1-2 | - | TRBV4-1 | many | CASSHFPDRFYGYTF | TGCGCCAGCAGCCATTTCCCAGACCGGTTCTATGGCTACACCTTC
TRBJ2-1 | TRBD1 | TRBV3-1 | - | CASSQEAGGLSSYNEQFF | TGTGCCAGCAGCCAAGAGGCAGGGGGCTTGAGCTCCTACAATGAGCAGTTCTTC
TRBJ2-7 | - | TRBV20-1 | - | CSAIPIETYEQYF | TGCAGTGCTATACCGATTGAGACCTACGAGCAGTACTTC
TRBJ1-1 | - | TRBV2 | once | CASSATPNTEAFF | TGTGCCAGCAGTGCCACTCCGAACACTGAAGCTTTCTTT
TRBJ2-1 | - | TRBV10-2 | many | CASTGHYNEQFF | TGCGCCAGTACAGGGCACTACAATGAGCAGTTCTTC
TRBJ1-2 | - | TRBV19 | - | CASSISPYGYTF | TGTGCCAGTAGTATAAGTCCCTATGGCTACACCTTC
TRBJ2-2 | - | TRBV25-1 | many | CASSDLRGWNTGELFF | TGTGCCAGCAGTGATCTACGGGGGTGGAACACCGGGGAGCTGTTTTTT
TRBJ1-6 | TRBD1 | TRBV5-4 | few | CASSMGQGDNSPLHF | TGTGCCAGCAGCATGGGACAGGGTGATAATTCACCCCTCCACTTT
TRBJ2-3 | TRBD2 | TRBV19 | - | CASREREGPTDTQYF | TGTGCCAGTAGAGAGCGGGAGGGCCCCACAGATACGCAGTATTTT
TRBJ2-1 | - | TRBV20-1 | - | CSARDSVAYNEQFF | TGCAGTGCTAGAGATAGTGTGGCTTACAATGAGCAGTTCTTC
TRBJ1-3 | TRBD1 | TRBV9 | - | CASSVGETGDGNTIYF | TGTGCCAGCAGCGTAGGTGAGACAGGGGACGGAAACACCATATATTTT
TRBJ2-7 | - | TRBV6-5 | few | CASSYRGLTYEQYF | TGTGCCAGCAGTTACAGGGGTCTAACCTACGAGCAGTACTTC
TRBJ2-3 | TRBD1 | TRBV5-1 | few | CASSLDRGFADTQYF | TGCGCCAGCAGCTTGGACAGGGGGTTCGCCGATACGCAGTATTTT
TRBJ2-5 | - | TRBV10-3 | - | CATGGQGSQRETQYF | TGTGCTACTGGAGGGCAGGGATCGCAGAGAGAGACCCAGTACTTC
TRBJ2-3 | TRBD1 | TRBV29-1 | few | CSVEGDRFTDTQYF | TGCAGCGTTGAAGGGGACAGGTTCACAGATACGCAGTATTTT
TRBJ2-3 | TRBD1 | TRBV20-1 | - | CSAEGARGTDTQYF | TGCAGTGCCGAGGGGGCTAGAGGAACAGATACGCAGTATTTT